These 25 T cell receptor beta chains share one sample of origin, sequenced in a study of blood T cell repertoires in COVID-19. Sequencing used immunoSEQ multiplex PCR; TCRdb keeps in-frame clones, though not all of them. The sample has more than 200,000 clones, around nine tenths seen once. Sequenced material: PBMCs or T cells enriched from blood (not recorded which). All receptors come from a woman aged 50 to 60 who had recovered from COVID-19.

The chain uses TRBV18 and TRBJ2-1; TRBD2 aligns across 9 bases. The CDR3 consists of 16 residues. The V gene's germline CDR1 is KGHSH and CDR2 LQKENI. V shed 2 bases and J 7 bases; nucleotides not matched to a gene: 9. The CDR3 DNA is TGTGCCAGCTCACCAAAATGGCGGGAGGGCTGGAATGAGCAGTTCTTC. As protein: CASSPKWREGWNEQFF.

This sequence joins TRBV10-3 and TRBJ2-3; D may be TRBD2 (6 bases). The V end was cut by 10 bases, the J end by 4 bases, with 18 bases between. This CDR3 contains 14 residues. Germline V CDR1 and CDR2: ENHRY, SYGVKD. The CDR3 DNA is TGTGCCACCAAAGAGGGAGGCTATCCAGATACGCAGTATTTT. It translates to CATKEGGYPDTQYF.

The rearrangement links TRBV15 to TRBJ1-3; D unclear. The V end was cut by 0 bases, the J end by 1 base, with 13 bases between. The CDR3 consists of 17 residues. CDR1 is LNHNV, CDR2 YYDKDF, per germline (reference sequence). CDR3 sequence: CATSRDRTAQSGNTIYF. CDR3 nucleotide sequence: TGTGCCACCAGCAGAGATAGAACAGCCCAATCTGGAAACACCATATATTTT.

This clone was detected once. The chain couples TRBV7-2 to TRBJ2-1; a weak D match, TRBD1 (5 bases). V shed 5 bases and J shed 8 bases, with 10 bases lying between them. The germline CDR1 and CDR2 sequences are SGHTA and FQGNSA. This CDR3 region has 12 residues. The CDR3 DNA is TGTGCCAGCAGCCCCTTGGGGCATGAGCAGTTCTTC. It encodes CASSPLGHEQFF.

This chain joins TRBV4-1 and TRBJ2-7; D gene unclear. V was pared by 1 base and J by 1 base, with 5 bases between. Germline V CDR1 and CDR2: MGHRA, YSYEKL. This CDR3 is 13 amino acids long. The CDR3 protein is CASSQAVSYEQYF. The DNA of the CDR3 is TGCGCCAGCAGCCAAGCAGTATCCTACGAGCAGTACTTC.

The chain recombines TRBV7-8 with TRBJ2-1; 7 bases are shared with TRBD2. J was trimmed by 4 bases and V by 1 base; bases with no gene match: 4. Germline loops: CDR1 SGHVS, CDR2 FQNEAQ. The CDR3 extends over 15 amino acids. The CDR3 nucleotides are TGTGCCAGCAGCTTAGTGCCTAGCGGTTACAATGAGCAGTTCTTC. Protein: CASSLVPSGYNEQFF.

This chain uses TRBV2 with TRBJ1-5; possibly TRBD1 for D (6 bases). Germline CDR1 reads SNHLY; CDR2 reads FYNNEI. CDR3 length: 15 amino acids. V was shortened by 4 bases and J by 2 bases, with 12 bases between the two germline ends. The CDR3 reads CASSGGPGRNQPQHF. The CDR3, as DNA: TGTGCCAGCAGTGGGGGGCCGGGGCGCAATCAGCCCCAGCATTTT. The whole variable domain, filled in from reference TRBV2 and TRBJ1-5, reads EPEVTQTPSHQVTQMGQEVILRCVPISNHLYFYWYRQILGQKVEFLVSFYNNEISEKSEIFDDQFSVERPDGSNFTLKIRSTKLEDSAMYFCASSGGPGRNQPQHFGDGTRLSIL.

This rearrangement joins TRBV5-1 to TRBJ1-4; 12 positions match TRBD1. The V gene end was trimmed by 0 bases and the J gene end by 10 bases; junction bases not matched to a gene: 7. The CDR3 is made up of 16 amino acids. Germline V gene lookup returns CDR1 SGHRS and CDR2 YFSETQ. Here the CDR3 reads CASSLEVRDRGRKLFF. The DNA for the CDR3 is TGCGCCAGCAGCTTGGAGGTCCGGGACAGGGGGCGAAAACTGTTTTTT.

The CDR3 sequence: CASSTRGHEKLFF. The CDR3 region has the DNA TGTGCCAGCAGCACCCGTGGCCATGAAAAACTGTTTTTT. V is TRBV7-2 and J is TRBJ1-4; D is uncertain. CDR3 length: 13 residues. Germline-derived CDR1 and CDR2 are SGHTA and FQGNSA. Trimming pared 5 bases from V and 6 bases from J, leaving 10 bases between.

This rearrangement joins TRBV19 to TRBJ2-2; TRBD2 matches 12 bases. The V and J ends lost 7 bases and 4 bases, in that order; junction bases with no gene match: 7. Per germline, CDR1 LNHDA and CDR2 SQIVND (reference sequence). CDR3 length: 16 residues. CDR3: CASTTGLAGLTGELFF. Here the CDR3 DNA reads TGTGCCAGTACCACCGGACTAGCGGGACTCACCGGGGAGCTGTTTTTT.

The chain's CDR3 is CASSRRAGYTKAGGEQYF. CDR3 coding DNA: TGTGCCAGCAGTCGTAGGGCAGGCTACACGAAAGCGGGGGGCGAGCAGTACTTC. The chain carries TRBV28 and TRBJ2-7, with TRBD2 identical over 9 bases. The CDR3 has 18 amino acids. J was trimmed by 6 bases and V by 5 bases; bases with no gene match: 20. Looked up from germline, CDR1 is MDHEN and CDR2 is SYDVKM. The full variable domain, rest sourced from reference TRBV28 and TRBJ2-7, is DVKVTQSSRYLVKRTGEKVFLECVQDMDHENMFWYRQDPGLGLRLIYFSYDVKMKEKGDIPEGYSVSREKKERFSLILESASTNQTSMYLCASSRRAGYTKAGGEQYFGPGTRLTVT.

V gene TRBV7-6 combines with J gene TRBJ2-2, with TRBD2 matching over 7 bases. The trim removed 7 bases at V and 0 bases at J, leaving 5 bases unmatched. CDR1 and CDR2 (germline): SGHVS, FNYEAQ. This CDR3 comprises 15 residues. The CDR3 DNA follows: TGTGCCAGCACTGGGGGGGGAGCGAACACCGGGGAGCTGTTTTTT. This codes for CASTGGGANTGELFF.

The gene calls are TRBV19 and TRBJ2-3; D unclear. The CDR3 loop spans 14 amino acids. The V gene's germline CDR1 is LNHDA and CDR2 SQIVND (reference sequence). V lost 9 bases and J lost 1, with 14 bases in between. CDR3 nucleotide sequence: TGTGCCAGCCGACACCCGGCACGCACAGATACGCAGTATTTT. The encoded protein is CASRHPARTDTQYF.

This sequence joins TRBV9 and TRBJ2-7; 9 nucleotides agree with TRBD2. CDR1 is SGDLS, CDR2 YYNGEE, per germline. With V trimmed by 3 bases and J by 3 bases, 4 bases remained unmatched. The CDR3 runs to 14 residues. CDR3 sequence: CASSEGTSRYEQYF. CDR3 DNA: TGTGCCAGCAGCGAAGGGACTAGCCGCTACGAGCAGTACTTC.

CDR3 nucleotide sequence: TGTGTCCTGGAACAGATGAACACTGAAGCTTTCTTT. Encoded protein: CVLEQMNTEAFF. V usage is TRBV30 and J usage is TRBJ1-1, with D hard to call. Per the germline V gene, CDR1 is GTSNPN and CDR2 is SVGIG (reference sequence). The CDR3 runs 12 residues.

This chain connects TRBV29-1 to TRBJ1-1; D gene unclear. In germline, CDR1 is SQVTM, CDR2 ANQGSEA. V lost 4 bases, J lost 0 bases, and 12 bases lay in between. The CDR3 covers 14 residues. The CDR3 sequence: CSVVGSGLNTEAFF. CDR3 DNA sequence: TGCAGCGTTGTAGGTTCCGGGTTGAACACTGAAGCTTTCTTT.

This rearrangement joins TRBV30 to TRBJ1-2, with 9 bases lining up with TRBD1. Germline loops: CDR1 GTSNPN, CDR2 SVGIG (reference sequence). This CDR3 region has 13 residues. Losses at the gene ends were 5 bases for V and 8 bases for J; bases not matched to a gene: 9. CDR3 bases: TGTGCCTGGGGGACAGGGCCCCAGGGGGGCTACACCTTC. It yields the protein CAWGTGPQGGYTF.

The DNA of the CDR3 is TGCAGCGTAACAGTGGCTTCCTACGAGCAGTACTTC. Amino acid sequence: CSVTVASYEQYF. The chain recombines TRBV29-1 with TRBJ2-7, with D uncertain. CDR3 length: 12 amino acids. Germline CDR1 SQVTM, CDR2 ANQGSEA. V gave up 6 bases and J gave up 1 base, with 10 bases separating them.

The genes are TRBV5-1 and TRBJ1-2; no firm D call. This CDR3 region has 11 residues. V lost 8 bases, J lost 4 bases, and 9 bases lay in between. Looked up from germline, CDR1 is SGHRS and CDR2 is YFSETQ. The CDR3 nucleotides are TGCGCCAGTACCGGAGGCTATGGCTACACCTTC. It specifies CASTGGYGYTF.

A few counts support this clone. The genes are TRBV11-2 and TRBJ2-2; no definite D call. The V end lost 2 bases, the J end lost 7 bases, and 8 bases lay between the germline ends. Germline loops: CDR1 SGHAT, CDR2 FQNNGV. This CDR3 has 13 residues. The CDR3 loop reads CASSLIVDGELFF. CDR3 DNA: TGTGCCAGCAGCTTAATAGTAGACGGGGAGCTGTTTTTT. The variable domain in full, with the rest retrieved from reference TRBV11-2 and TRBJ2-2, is EAGVAQSPRYKIIEKRQSVAFWCNPISGHATLYWYQQILGQGPKLLIQFQNNGVVDDSQLPKDRFSAERLKGVDSTLKIQPAKLEDSAVYLCASSLIVDGELFFGEGSRLTVL.

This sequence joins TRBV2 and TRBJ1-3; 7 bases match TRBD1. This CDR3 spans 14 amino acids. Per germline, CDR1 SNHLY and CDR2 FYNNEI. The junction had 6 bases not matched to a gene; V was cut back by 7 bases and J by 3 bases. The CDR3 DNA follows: TGTGCCAGCAATCGACAGGGCAGTGGAAACACCATATATTTT. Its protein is CASNRQGSGNTIYF.

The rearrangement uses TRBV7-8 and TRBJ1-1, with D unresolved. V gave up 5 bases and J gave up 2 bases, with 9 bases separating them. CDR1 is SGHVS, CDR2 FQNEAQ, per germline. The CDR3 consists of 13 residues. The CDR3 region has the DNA TGTGCCAGCAGCACTAGGGCTAACACTGAAGCTTTCTTT. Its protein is CASSTRANTEAFF.

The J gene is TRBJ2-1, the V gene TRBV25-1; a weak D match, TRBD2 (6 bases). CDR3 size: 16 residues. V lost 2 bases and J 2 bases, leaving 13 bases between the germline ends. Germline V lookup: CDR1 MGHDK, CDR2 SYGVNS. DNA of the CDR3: TGTGCCAGCAGTGAAGTGGGGGGAGGCGCCTACAATGAGCAGTTCTTC. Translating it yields CASSEVGGGAYNEQFF.

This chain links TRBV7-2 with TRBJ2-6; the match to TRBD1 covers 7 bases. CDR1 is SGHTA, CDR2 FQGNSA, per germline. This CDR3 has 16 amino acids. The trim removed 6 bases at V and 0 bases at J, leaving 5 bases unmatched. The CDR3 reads CASRTDRFSGANVLTF. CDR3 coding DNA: TGTGCCAGCAGGACGGACAGGTTCTCTGGGGCCAACGTCCTGACTTTC.

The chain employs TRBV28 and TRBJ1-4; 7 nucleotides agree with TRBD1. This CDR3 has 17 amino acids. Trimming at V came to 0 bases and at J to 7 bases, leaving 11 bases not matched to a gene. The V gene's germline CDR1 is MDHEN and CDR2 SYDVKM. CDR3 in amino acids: CASSLWRSTGIGEKLFF. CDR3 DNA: TGTGCCAGCAGTTTATGGCGCTCGACAGGGATCGGTGAAAAACTGTTTTTT.